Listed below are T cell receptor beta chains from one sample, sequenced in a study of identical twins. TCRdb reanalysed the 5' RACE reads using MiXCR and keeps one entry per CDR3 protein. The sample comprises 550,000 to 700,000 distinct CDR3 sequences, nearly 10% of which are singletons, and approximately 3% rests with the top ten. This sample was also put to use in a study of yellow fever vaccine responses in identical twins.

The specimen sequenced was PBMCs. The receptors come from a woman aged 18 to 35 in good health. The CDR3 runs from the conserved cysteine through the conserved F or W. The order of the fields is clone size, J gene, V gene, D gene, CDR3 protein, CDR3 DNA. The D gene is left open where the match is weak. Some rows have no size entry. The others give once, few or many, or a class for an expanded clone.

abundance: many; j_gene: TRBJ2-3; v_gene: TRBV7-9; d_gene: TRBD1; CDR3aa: CASSSGQGSTDTQYF; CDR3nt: TGTGCCAGCAGTTCGGGACAGGGATCTACAGATACGCAGTATTTT
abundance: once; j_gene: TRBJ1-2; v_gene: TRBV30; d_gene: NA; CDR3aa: CAWRPLGNGYTF; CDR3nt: TGTGCCTGGCGACCACTCGGGAATGGCTACACCTTC
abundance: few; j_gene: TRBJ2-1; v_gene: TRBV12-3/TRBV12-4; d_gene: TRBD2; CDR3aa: CASSPRSSGGVNEQFF; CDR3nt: TGTGCCAGCAGTCCGCGAAGTAGCGGGGGGGTCAATGAGCAGTTCTTC
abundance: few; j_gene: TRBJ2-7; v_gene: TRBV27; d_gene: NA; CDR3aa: CASSSSRNYEQYF; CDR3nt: TGTGCCAGCAGTTCCTCCCGAAACTACGAGCAGTACTTC
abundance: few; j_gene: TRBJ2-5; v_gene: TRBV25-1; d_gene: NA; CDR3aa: CASSESGSLKETQYF; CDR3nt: TGTGCCAGCAGTGAAAGTGGCAGCTTAAAAGAGACCCAGTACTTC
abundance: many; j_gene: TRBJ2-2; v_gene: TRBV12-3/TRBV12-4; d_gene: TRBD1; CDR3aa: CASSFTGTGSGELFF; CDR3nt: TGTGCCAGCAGTTTTACCGGGACAGGGTCCGGGGAGCTGTTTTTT
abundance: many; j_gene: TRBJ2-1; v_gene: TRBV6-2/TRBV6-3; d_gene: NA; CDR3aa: CASSGPTRSSYNEQFF; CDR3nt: TGTGCCAGCAGCGGTCCGACTAGGAGCTCCTACAATGAGCAGTTCTTC
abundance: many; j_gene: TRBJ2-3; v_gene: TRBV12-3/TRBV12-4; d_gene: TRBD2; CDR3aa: CASSLVAGVPTDTQYF; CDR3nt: TGTGCCAGCAGTTTAGTAGCGGGAGTCCCCACAGATACGCAGTATTTT
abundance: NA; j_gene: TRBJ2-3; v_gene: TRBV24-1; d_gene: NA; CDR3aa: CATSVSRSGERTDTQYF; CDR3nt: TGTGCCACCAGTGTGAGTCGGTCGGGAGAGCGCACAGATACGCAGTATTTT
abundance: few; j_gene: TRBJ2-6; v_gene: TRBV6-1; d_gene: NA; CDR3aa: CASSHGPGANVLTF; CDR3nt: TGTGCCAGCAGCCACGGACCTGGGGCCAACGTCCTGACTTTC
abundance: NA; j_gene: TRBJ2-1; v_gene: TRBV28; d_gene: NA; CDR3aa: CASRKRGEQFF; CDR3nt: TGTGCCAGCAGAAAACGGGGTGAGCAGTTCTTC
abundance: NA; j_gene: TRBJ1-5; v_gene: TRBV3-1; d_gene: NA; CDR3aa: CASSQLRNQPQHF; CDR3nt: TGTGCCAGCAGCCAACTCCGCAATCAGCCCCAGCATTTT
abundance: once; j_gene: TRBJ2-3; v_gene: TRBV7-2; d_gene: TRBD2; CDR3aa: CASSPRVSGGNTQYF; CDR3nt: TGTGCCAGCAGCCCCCGGGTTAGCGGGGGGAATACGCAGTATTTT
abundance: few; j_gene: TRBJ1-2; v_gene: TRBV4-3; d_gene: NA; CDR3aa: CASSQSWQPELPRYGYTF; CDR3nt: TGCGCCAGCAGCCAATCTTGGCAGCCCGAGCTCCCTAGGTATGGCTACACCTTC
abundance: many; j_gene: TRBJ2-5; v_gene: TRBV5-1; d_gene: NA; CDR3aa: CASSLVRIQETQYF; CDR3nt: TGTGCCAGCAGTTTAGTCCGGATCCAAGAGACCCAGTACTTC
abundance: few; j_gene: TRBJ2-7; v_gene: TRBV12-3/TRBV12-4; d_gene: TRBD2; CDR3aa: CASSFMPSGRGLNEQYF; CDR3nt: TGTGCCAGCAGTTTTATGCCTAGCGGGAGGGGTCTGAACGAGCAGTACTTC
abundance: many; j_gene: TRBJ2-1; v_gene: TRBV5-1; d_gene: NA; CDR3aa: CASSLGQGGVGEQFF; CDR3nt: TGCGCCAGCAGCTTAGGTCAGGGTGGGGTTGGTGAGCAGTTCTTC
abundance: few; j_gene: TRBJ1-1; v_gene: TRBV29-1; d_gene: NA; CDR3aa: CSVVYLTQENTEAFF; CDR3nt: TGCAGCGTTGTATATTTGACTCAGGAAAACACTGAAGCTTTCTTT
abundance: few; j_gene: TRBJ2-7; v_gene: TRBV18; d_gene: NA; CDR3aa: CASSPWDMGRAEQYF; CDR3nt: TGTGCCAGCTCGCCGTGGGACATGGGGCGTGCTGAGCAGTACTTC
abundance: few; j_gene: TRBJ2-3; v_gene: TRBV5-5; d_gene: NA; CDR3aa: CASSLETGPTQYF; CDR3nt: TGTGCCAGCAGCTTGGAAACAGGGCCTACGCAGTATTTT
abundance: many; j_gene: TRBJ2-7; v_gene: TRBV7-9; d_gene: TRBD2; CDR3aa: CASSAGGAGFYEQYF; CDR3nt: TGTGCCAGCAGCGCCGGGGGGGCAGGGTTCTACGAGCAGTACTTC
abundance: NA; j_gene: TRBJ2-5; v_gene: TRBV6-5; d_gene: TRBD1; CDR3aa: CASSYAGQEQETQYF; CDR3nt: TGTGCCAGCAGTTACGCGGGACAGGAGCAAGAGACCCAGTACTTC
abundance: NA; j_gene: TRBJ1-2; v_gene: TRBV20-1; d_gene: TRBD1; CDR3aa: CSASPGLTGNGYTF; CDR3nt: TGCAGTGCTAGTCCTGGTCTGACAGGGAATGGCTACACCTTC
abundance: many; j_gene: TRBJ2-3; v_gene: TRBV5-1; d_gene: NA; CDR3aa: CASSLVSGPTDTQYF; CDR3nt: TGCGCCAGCAGCTTGGTGTCGGGGCCCACAGATACGCAGTATTTT
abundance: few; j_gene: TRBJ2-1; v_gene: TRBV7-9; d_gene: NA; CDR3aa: CASSPTPRSNEQFF; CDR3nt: TGTGCCAGCAGCCCGACTCCGCGGTCCAATGAGCAGTTCTTC
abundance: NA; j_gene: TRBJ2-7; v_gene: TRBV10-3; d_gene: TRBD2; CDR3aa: CAISDSGGLTYEQYF; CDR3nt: TGTGCCATCAGTGACAGCGGGGGTCTTACCTACGAGCAGTACTTC
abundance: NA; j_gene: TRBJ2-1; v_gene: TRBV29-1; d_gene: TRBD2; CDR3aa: CSVEGSSQGGPHNEQFF; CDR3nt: TGCAGCGTTGAAGGGTCGAGCCAGGGAGGGCCCCACAATGAGCAGTTCTTC
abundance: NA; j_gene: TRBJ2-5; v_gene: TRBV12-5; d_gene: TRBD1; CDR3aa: CASGLTSGQAEETQYF; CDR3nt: TGTGCTAGTGGTTTGACCTCAGGACAGGCGGAAGAGACCCAGTACTTC
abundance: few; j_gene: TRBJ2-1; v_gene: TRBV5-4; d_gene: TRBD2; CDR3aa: CASSLSSGLGSYNEQFF; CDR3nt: TGTGCCAGCAGCTTGTCTTCGGGACTAGGTTCCTACAATGAGCAGTTCTTC
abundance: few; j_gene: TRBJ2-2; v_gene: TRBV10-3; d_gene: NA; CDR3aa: CAISESILRDDWLFF; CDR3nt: TGTGCCATCAGTGAGTCGATTTTGCGGGACGACTGGCTGTTTTTT
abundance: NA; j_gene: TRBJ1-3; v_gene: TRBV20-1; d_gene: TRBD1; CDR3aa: CSAADRGRSSGNTIYF; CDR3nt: TGCAGTGCTGCTGACAGGGGGCGAAGCTCTGGAAACACCATATATTTT
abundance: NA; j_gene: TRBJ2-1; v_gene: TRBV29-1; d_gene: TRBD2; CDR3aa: CSTIGTSGDNEQFF; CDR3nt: TGCAGCACCATCGGGACTAGCGGTGACAATGAGCAGTTCTTC
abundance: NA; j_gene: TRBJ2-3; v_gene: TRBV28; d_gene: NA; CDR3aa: CASSPHGLPDTQYF; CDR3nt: TGTGCCAGCAGTCCCCATGGACTCCCAGATACGCAGTATTTT
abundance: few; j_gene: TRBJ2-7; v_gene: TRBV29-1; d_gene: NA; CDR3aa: CSYASSPGEQYF; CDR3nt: TGCAGCTACGCCAGTTCTCCGGGGGAGCAGTACTTC
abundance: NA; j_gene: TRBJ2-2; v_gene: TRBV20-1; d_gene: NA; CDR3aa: CSARDTRPSNTGELFF; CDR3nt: TGCAGTGCTAGAGATACGCGGCCCTCGAACACCGGGGAGCTGTTTTTT
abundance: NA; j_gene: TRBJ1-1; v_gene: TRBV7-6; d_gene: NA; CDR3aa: CASSSTPGTEAFF; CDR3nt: TGTGCCAGCAGCTCCACCCCTGGGACTGAAGCTTTCTTT
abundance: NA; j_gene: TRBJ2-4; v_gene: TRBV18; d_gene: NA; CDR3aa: CASSPARLAKNIQYF; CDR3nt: TGTGCCAGCTCACCAGCTAGGTTAGCCAAAAACATTCAGTACTTC
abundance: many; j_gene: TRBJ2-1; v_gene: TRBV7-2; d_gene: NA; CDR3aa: CASTGLVKGSSYNEQFF; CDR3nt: TGTGCCAGCACAGGGTTGGTTAAGGGAAGCTCCTACAATGAGCAGTTCTTC
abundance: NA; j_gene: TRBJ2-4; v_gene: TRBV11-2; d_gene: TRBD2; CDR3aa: CASSLVRLAGSKNIQYF; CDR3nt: TGTGCCAGCAGCTTAGTTCGGCTAGCGGGATCCAAAAACATTCAGTACTTC
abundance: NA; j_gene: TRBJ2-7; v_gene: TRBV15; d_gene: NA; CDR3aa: CATSTSSAASYEQYF; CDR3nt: TGTGCCACCAGCACATCGTCGGCAGCCTCCTACGAGCAGTACTTC
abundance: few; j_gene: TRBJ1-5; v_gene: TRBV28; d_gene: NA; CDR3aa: CASSPRGFQPQHF; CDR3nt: TGTGCCAGCAGTCCTAGGGGATTTCAGCCCCAGCATTTT